The present T cell receptor beta chain was sequenced within a study of shared clonotypes between healthy human individuals. Trimming pared 3 bases from V and 2 bases from J, leaving 19 bases between. The CDR3 has 17 residues. Germline CDR1 and CDR2: LNHDA and SQIVND (reference sequence). Clones were read by immunoSEQ multiplex PCR, and TCRdb kept only the in-frame ones, dropping some. The sample lists over a million clones; more than 75% were seen once. Sequenced material: memory CD4+ T cells from PBMCs. Subset in this sample: CD45RA-negative fraction. The chain uses TRBV19 and TRBJ2-5; D perhaps matches TRBD1 (6 bases). This clonotype was sampled from a man aged 18 to 35 in good health. Some clones in this sample may be carry-over from other donors' samples. The CDR3 reads CASSIRAGARIQETQYF. The CDR3 DNA sequence: TGTGCCAGTAGTATTCGCGCAGGGGCGAGGATTCAAGAGACCCAGTACTTC.